The T cell receptor beta chain under discussion was sequenced for a study of blood T cell repertoires in COVID-19. Across the whole study: Collection of acute and convalescent COVID-19 samples took place in the United States, Italy and Spain.

Original processing methods: Reference gene primer amplification yielded estimated nucleated cell counts. The repertoire was sequenced with immunoSEQ multiplex PCR; TCRdb's copy has only in-frame clones and lacks some. The V and J calls and clone size come from that table; D and trimming were worked out from the DNA. The table shows around 30,000 clones, with 88% occurring only once. CDR1 and CDR2 from the germline V gene are SGHDN and FVKESK. V shed 4 bases and J shed 4 bases, with 19 bases lying between them. This CDR3 has 16 amino acids. This TCR was recovered from a human donor in a cohort sampled during active COVID-19. The chain employs TRBV14 and TRBJ1-1, with a tentative D call TRBD1 (6 bases). Material: peripheral blood. CDR3: CASSLMSGGRSTEAFF. The CDR3 DNA follows: TGTGCCAGCAGCCTTATGTCGGGGGGCCGGAGCACTGAAGCTTTCTTT.